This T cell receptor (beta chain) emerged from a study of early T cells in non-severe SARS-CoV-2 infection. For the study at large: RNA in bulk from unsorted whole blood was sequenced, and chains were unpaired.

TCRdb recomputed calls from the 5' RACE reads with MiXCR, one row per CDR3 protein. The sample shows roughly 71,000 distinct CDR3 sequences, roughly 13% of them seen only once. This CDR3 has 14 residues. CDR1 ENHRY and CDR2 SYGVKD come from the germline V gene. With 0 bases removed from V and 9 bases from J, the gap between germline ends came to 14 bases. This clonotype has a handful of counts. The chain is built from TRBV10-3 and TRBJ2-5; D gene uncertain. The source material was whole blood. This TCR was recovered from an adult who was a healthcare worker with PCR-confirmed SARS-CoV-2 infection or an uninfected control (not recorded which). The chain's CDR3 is CAISESNQPLAQYF. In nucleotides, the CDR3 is TGTGCCATCAGTGAGTCGAACCAGCCCTTGGCCCAGTACTTC.